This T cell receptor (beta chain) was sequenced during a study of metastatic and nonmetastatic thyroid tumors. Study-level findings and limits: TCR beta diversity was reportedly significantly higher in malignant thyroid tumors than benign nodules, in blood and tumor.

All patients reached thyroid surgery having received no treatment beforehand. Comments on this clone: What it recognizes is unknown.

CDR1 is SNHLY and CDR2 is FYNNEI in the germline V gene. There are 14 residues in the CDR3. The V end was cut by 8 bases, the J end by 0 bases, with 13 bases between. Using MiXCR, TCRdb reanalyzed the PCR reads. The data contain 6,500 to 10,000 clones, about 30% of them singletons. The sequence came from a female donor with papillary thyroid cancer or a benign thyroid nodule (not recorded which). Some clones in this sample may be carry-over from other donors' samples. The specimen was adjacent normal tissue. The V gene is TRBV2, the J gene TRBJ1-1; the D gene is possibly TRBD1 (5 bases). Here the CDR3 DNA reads TGTGCCAGCCAAGGGGCAGGGCTGAACACTGAAGCTTTCTTT. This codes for CASQGAGLNTEAFF.